One and the same sample provided the 12 T cell receptor beta chains below, sequenced in a study. Treg sorting used a CD4+CD25+CD127-/low gate. A single record per CDR3 protein comes from TCRdb applying MiXCR to the 5' RACE reads. The sample lists around 34,000 distinct CDR3 sequences, roughly 27% occurring once. The material sequenced was tumor-infiltrating Tregs sorted from the breast tumor. The receptors here all came from a female donor with breast cancer.

This clonotype was seen ten or more times. The V and J genes are TRBV4-1 and TRBJ2-7; tentatively, D is TRBD2 (6 bases). The CDR3 loop spans 17 amino acids. V dropped 3 bases and J dropped 6 bases, with 24 bases sitting between them. Germline loops: CDR1 MGHRA, CDR2 YSYEKL. The CDR3: CASSHSPPSTSQVEQYF. The CDR3, as DNA: TGCGCCAGCAGCCACAGTCCCCCCTCGACTAGTCAGGTCGAGCAGTACTTC.

This clonotype was observed at least ten times. This chain uses TRBV5-6 with TRBJ1-2; D ambiguous. The CDR3 runs 15 residues. Germline V gene data show CDR1 as SGHDT and CDR2 as YYEEEE. Trimming stripped 1 base from V and 3 bases from J, with 13 bases between. CDR3 loop: CASSLWAREDYGYTF. The CDR3, as DNA: TGTGCCAGCAGCTTGTGGGCACGAGAAGACTATGGCTACACCTTC.

The CDR3 sequence: CAISREGNTEAFF. For the CDR3, the DNA is TGTGCCATCAGTCGGGAGGGCAACACTGAAGCTTTCTTT. The rearrangement uses TRBV10-3 and TRBJ1-1; D unclear. Looked up from germline, CDR1 is ENHRY and CDR2 is SYGVKD. With 5 bases removed from V and 2 bases from J, the gap between germline ends came to 9 bases. This CDR3 region has 13 residues.

With respect to this clonotype: This sequence may be a read error, since a much larger clone differs from it by one base. This chain connects TRBV2 to TRBJ1-2; TRBD1 agrees at 8 bases. Trimming at V came to 6 bases and at J to 6 bases, leaving 6 bases not matched to a gene. Per germline, CDR1 SNHLY and CDR2 FYNNEI. The CDR3 loop spans 13 amino acids. The DNA for the CDR3 is TGTGCCAGCAGGACAGGGGTTTACCATGGCTACACCTTC. This translates into CASRTGVYHGYTF. Filled out from reference TRBV2 and TRBJ1-2, the complete variable domain reads EPEVTQTPSHQVTQMGQEVILRCVPISNHLYFYWYRQILGQKVEFLVSFYNNEISEKSEIFDDQFSVERPDGSNFTLKIRSTKLEDSAMYFCASRTGVYHGYTFGSGTRLTVV.

This clonotype showed up just once. This may be a read error: a much more frequent sequence differs by one nucleotide. The CDR3 carries no conserved terminal phenylalanine or tryptophan, so it likely arises from a read error. J is TRBJ1-1 and V is TRBV27; 7 positions agree with TRBD1. The CDR3 is 14 residues long. The V and J ends lost 5 bases and 6 bases, in that order; junction bases with no gene match: 9. Germline loops: CDR1 MNHEY, CDR2 SMNVEV (reference sequence). CDR3 protein: CASSEGGQGAEAFL. DNA of the CDR3: TGTGCCAGCAGTGAAGGGGGTCAGGGGGCTGAAGCTTTCCTT.

V usage is TRBV6-2 or TRBV6-3 and J usage is TRBJ2-7; no reliable D call. The V and J ends lost 6 bases and 0 bases respectively, with 12 bases between them. Germline V lookup: CDR1 MNHEY, CDR2 SVGEGT. The CDR3 is made up of 14 amino acids. CDR3: CASSDNRDSYEQYF. The CDR3 DNA is TGTGCCAGCAGCGATAATAGGGACTCCTACGAGCAGTACTTC.

This clonotype was detected only once. This clone may be a read error of a much larger clone one base away. The V call is TRBV7-9, the J call TRBJ2-7; D might be TRBD2 (5 bases). Germline CDR1 is SEHNR and CDR2 is FQNEAQ (reference sequence). Trimming removed 5 bases from V and 6 bases from J, with 11 bases in between. The CDR3 is 12 amino acids. CDR3 sequence reads: CASSIEGGEQYF. For the CDR3, the DNA is TGTGCCAGCAGCATAGAGGGTGGCGAGCAGTACTTC.

This clonotype has at least ten counts. The V gene is TRBV12-3 or TRBV12-4, the J gene TRBJ2-7; D is possibly TRBD2 (6 bases). The V and J ends lost 2 bases and 5 bases respectively, with 16 bases between them. The CDR3 runs to 15 residues. Here the CDR3 reads CASSLRRGPVDEQYF. The DNA of the CDR3 is TGTGCCAGCAGTTTAAGGCGGGGCCCGGTCGACGAGCAGTACTTC.

This clonotype was counted many times. V usage is TRBV6-5 and J usage is TRBJ1-2; D perhaps matches TRBD1 (5 bases). The CDR3 is 14 amino acids. Germline V gene data show CDR1 as MNHEY and CDR2 as SVGAGI. Trimming left V 4 bases short and J 5 bases short, with 14 bases between. The CDR3 region has the DNA TGTGCCAGCAGTTGGCAGGGCCCCCCATATGGCTACACCTTC. Amino acid sequence: CASSWQGPPYGYTF.

There are many counts of this clonotype. V is TRBV20-1 and J is TRBJ1-5; 7 positions agree with TRBD1. With 3 bases clipped from V and 1 base from J, the junction kept 6 bases outside the gene matches. The length of the CDR3 is 15 residues. From germline, CDR1 is DFQATT and CDR2 SNEGSKA (reference sequence). The CDR3 loop is CSARGTGASNQPQHF. CDR3 in DNA: TGCAGTGCTAGGGGCACAGGGGCAAGCAATCAGCCCCAGCATTTT.

The chain employs TRBV9 and TRBJ2-7; D is perhaps TRBD2 (6 bases). This CDR3 comprises 15 residues. CDR1 and CDR2 (germline): SGDLS, YYNGEE. V dropped 3 bases and J dropped 0 bases, with 13 bases sitting between them. In nucleotides, the CDR3 is TGTGCCAGCAGCGCTGGGCCGGGACTCTCCTACGAGCAGTACTTC. It codes for CASSAGPGLSYEQYF.

The CDR3 loop is CASSLLAGHNTEAFF. The CDR3 DNA is TGTGCCAGCAGCCTGTTAGCGGGACATAACACTGAAGCTTTCTTT. The rearrangement uses TRBV7-3 and TRBJ1-1, with D possibly matching TRBD1 (6 bases). V dropped 5 bases and J dropped 2 bases, with 15 bases sitting between them. CDR1 and CDR2 from the germline V gene are SGHTA and FQGTGA. The CDR3 loop spans 15 amino acids.